These 13 T cell receptor beta chains were all obtained from the same sample, sequenced in a study of patients and donors after allogeneic stem cell transplantation. TCRdb re-analysed the RT-PCR reads in MiXCR, keeping a single row per CDR3 protein. The data hold 150,000 to 200,000 distinct CDR3 sequences, with less than 45% observed a single time. Sequenced: blood, either unsorted or a sorted T cell fraction (not recorded which). The source is a human donor who was either an allogeneic HSCT recipient or a stem cell or donor lymphocyte infusion donor (not recorded which). It is not recorded whose cells these are; they may come from a transplant donor.

A few counts support this clonotype. The chain employs TRBV12-3 or TRBV12-4 and TRBJ2-1, with D perhaps assigned TRBD1 or TRBD2 (5 bases each). The V gene lost 1 base and the J gene lost 9 bases, with 7 bases spanning the gap. This CDR3 is built from 12 residues. The CDR3 here is CASSLGDLEQFF. The CDR3 DNA reads as TGTGCCAGCAGTTTAGGGGACCTTGAGCAGTTCTTC.

This clonotype has only a few counts. The gene calls are TRBV29-1 and TRBJ2-7; TRBD1 matches at 8 bases. V lost 4 bases, J lost 7 bases, and 12 bases stayed unmatched. The CDR3 is 14 residues long. Germline V gene sequence: CDR1 SQVTM, CDR2 ANQGSEA. The CDR3 nucleotides read TGCAGCGTTGCGAGAGACAGGGGATTCTTTGAGCAGTACTTC. It codes for CSVARDRGFFEQYF.

The table lists this clonotype with a few counts. This chain connects TRBV5-1 to TRBJ1-5, with 8 bases matching TRBD1. The CDR3 has 16 residues. Germline trimming cut 0 bases from V and 4 bases from J; bases unmatched to any gene: 6. In germline, CDR1 is SGHRS, CDR2 YFSETQ. CDR3 nucleotide sequence: TGCGCCAGCAGCTTGGGCCCTGACAGGGGAAATCAGCCCCAGCATTTT. This gives the protein CASSLGPDRGNQPQHF.

This clonotype has just a few counts. This chain uses TRBV6-5 with TRBJ1-3; D gene uncertain. CDR1 MNHEY and CDR2 SVGAGI come from the germline V gene. Trimming removed 2 bases from V and 0 bases from J, with 8 bases in between. The length of the CDR3 is 15 residues. CDR3 sequence: CASSYDWSSGNTIYF. In DNA form, the CDR3 reads TGTGCCAGCAGTTACGATTGGAGCTCTGGAAACACCATATATTTT.

The V call is TRBV5-1, the J call TRBJ2-6; D is unclear. Between the trimmed V and J ends, which lost 3 bases and 0 bases, there was a span of 16 bases. This CDR3 comprises 18 residues. Germline CDR1 reads SGHRS; CDR2 reads YFSETQ. CDR3 DNA: TGCGCCAGCAGCTCAGACATTTACGCGAGCTCTGGGGCCAACGTCCTGACTTTC. Encoded protein: CASSSDIYASSGANVLTF. The full variable domain, in which reference TRBV5-1 and TRBJ2-6 provide the parts outside the CDR3, is KAGVTQTPRYLIKTRGQQVTLSCSPISGHRSVSWYQQTPGQGLQFLFEYFSETQRNKGNFPGRFSGRQFSNSRSEMNVSTLELGDSALYLCASSSDIYASSGANVLTFGAGSRLTVL.

This clonotype was seen a few times. J is TRBJ2-2 and V is TRBV20-1; TRBD2 aligns across 9 bases. The trim removed 2 bases at V and 5 bases at J, leaving 0 bases unmatched. CDR1 is DFQATT, CDR2 SNEGSKA, per germline (reference sequence). The CDR3 covers 13 residues. CDR3 amino acids: CSARSGGTGELFF. The DNA for the CDR3 is TGCAGTGCTAGAAGCGGGGGGACCGGGGAGCTGTTTTTT.

This clonotype was seen more than once but under ten times. The V call is TRBV7-8, the J call TRBJ2-1; 9 bases agree with TRBD1. CDR1 and CDR2 from the germline V gene are SGHVS and FQNEAQ. The CDR3 has 16 amino acids. J gave up 1 base and V 5 bases, and 6 bases lay outside the gene matches. The CDR3: CASSLGQGYSYNEQFF. CDR3 nucleotides: TGTGCCAGCAGCCTCGGACAGGGGTATTCCTACAATGAGCAGTTCTTC.

This clonotype was counted once. The V and J genes are TRBV29-1 and TRBJ2-1, with D tentatively TRBD2 (6 bases). Germline V gene lookup returns CDR1 SQVTM and CDR2 ANQGSEA. V was pared by 8 bases and J by 7 bases, with 15 bases between. This CDR3 is built from 12 residues. CDR3 loop: CSTAEGLNEQFF. CDR3 nucleotides: TGCAGCACTGCCGAAGGACTAAATGAGCAGTTCTTC.

This clonotype was seen more than once but under ten times. The J gene is TRBJ1-6, the V gene TRBV4-3; tentative D call: TRBD1 (5 bases). Trimming took off 3 bases at V and 10 bases at J, with 16 bases between the two ends. The germline gives CDR1 LGHNA, CDR2 YSLEER. This CDR3 spans 15 amino acids. Here the CDR3 reads CASSHQEGIGSPLHF. The CDR3 nucleotides read TGCGCCAGCAGCCACCAGGAGGGGATCGGATCACCCCTCCACTTT.

This clonotype was counted only a few times. The gene calls are TRBV20-1 and TRBJ1-2, with 7 nucleotides matching TRBD1. This CDR3 comprises 14 residues. V lost 3 bases to trimming and J lost 6 bases; unmatched junction nucleotides: 10. CDR1 is DFQATT, CDR2 SNEGSKA, per germline (reference sequence). The CDR3 spells CSASHETGFDGYTF. The CDR3 nucleotides read TGCAGTGCTAGCCATGAGACAGGGTTCGATGGCTACACCTTC.

The chain links TRBV7-9 to TRBJ2-2; D gene unclear. CDR1 SEHNR and CDR2 FQNEAQ come from the germline V gene (reference sequence). This CDR3 comprises 12 residues. CDR3 residues: CVVPWDTGELFF. CDR3 sequence (DNA): TGTGTCGTACCGTGGGACACCGGGGAGCTGTTTTTT.

V is TRBV7-9 and J is TRBJ2-1; TRBD2 matches 11 bases. The CDR3 totals 18 residues. Germline CDR1 reads SEHNR; CDR2 reads FQNEAQ (reference sequence). V lost 4 bases and J lost 5; bases outside the gene matches: 13. The CDR3 nucleotides read TGTGCCAGCAGCTCTCCGGGGGTACTAGCGGGAGATGACAATGAGCAGTTCTTC. This encodes CASSSPGVLAGDDNEQFF.

The chain uses TRBV15 and TRBJ2-1; a weak D match, TRBD2 (6 bases). With 4 bases removed from V and 9 bases from J, the gap between germline ends came to 10 bases. CDR1 is LNHNV, CDR2 YYDKDF, per germline (reference sequence). This CDR3 spans 12 amino acids. The chain's CDR3 is CATSKGLPEQFF. In DNA, the CDR3 is TGTGCCACCAGCAAGGGACTTCCTGAGCAGTTCTTC.